The 8 T cell receptor beta chains below come from one sample, sequenced in a study of cytomegalovirus exposure and HLA in healthy donors. Use of 60 Vbeta and 13 Jbeta primers characterized the PCR. TCRdb's copy holds only in-frame clones and misses some; the assay was immunoSEQ multiplex PCR. The sample consists of more than 100,000 clones, more than 60% of them appearing once. The sequenced material came from PBMCs. Source of these receptors: a middle-aged woman in good health and CMV-seropositive.

The chain recombines TRBV5-5 with TRBJ1-2; a weak D match, TRBD1 (5 bases). V gave up 4 bases and J gave up 4 bases, with 11 bases separating them. The CDR3 has 13 residues. CDR1 is SGHKS and CDR2 is YYEKEE in the germline V gene (reference sequence). This CDR3 reads CASSARVGYGYTF. The CDR3 nucleotides are TGTGCCAGCAGCGCCAGGGTTGGCTATGGCTACACCTTC.

The chain couples TRBV6-5 to TRBJ1-5; D unresolved. The V end was cut by 6 bases, the J end by 6 bases, with 12 bases between. CDR1 is MNHEY and CDR2 is SVGAGI in the germline V gene. The CDR3 is 13 residues long. Here the CDR3 DNA reads TGTGCCAGCAGCCAAATGGGCCCTCAGCCCCAGCATTTT. Its translation is CASSQMGPQPQHF.

The chain has TRBV7-2 and TRBJ1-5; 7 positions agree with TRBD1. Germline V gene lookup returns CDR1 SGHTA and CDR2 FQGNSA. Germline trimming cut 5 bases from V and 5 bases from J; bases unmatched to any gene: 6. The CDR3 totals 14 residues. The CDR3 DNA follows: TGTGCCAGCAGCCTTGGGACAGTTTATCAGCCCCAGCATTTT. It translates to CASSLGTVYQPQHF.

CDR3 residues: CASSEGTSGRHEQYF. CDR3 sequence (DNA): TGTGCCAGCAGTGAAGGGACTAGCGGGAGGCACGAGCAGTACTTC. The rearrangement joins TRBV6-1 to TRBJ2-7; 14 bases align to TRBD2. The germline CDR1 and CDR2 sequences are MNHNS and SASEGT. With 1 base clipped from V and 5 bases from J, the junction kept 1 base outside the gene matches. The CDR3 has 15 residues.

The chain carries TRBV6-5 and TRBJ1-2, with D unresolved. V dropped 0 bases and J dropped 8 bases, with 10 bases sitting between them. This CDR3 contains 13 residues. Germline CDR1 MNHEY, CDR2 SVGAGI. The CDR3 bases are TGTGCCAGCAGTTACTCGCCGCGGGGAGGCTACACCTTC. Translating it yields CASSYSPRGGYTF.

V gene TRBV19 combines with J gene TRBJ2-5; a possible D gene is TRBD2 (6 bases). Germline V gene sequence: CDR1 LNHDA, CDR2 SQIVND (reference sequence). This CDR3 region has 15 residues. The V gene lost 7 bases and the J gene lost 1 base, with 16 bases spanning the gap. CDR3 DNA sequence: TGTGCCAGTACCCCAGCTGGGGGGATCCAAGAGACCCAGTACTTC. Translation gives CASTPAGGIQETQYF. Full variable domain (rest looked up from reference TRBV19 and TRBJ2-5): DGGITQSPKYLFRKEGQNVTLSCEQNLNHDAMYWYRQDPGQGLRLIYYSQIVNDFQKGDIAEGYSVSREKKESFPLTVTSAQKNPTAFYLCASTPAGGIQETQYFGPGTRLLVL.

A word on this clone: This CDR3 fails to terminate in the conserved phenylalanine or tryptophan, so it likely reflects a read error. The J gene is TRBJ1-2, the V gene TRBV7-8; no reliable D call. The V gene lost 7 bases and the J gene lost 0 bases, with 15 bases spanning the gap. This CDR3 is built from 15 residues. Germline V gives CDR1 SGHVS, CDR2 FQNEAQ. The CDR3 bases are TGTGCCAGCACCCCCGGCCAACCCGCTAACTATGGCTACACCCTC. Translation gives CASTPGQPANYGYTL.

The chain employs TRBV5-4 and TRBJ1-2, with TRBD1 identical over 8 bases. Per the germline V gene, CDR1 is SGHNT and CDR2 is YYREEE (reference sequence). The CDR3 totals 16 residues. V was clipped by 1 base and J by 2 bases; unmatched bases: 7. The CDR3 reads CASSLPGTGTNYGYTF. CDR3 coding DNA: TGTGCCAGCAGCTTGCCCGGGACAGGCACGAACTATGGCTACACCTTC.